A selection of T cell receptor beta chains follows, all from one sample in a study of blood T cell repertoires in COVID-19. The method was immunoSEQ multiplex PCR; TCRdb's version includes in-frame clones alone and lacks a portion of them. The sample has 330,000 or so clones; around 90% are singletons. Sequenced sample: PBMCs or T cells enriched from blood (not recorded which). These receptors all come from a man aged 30 to 45 who had recovered from COVID-19. Each CDR3 is given with its conserved first and last residue. D genes are given only for firm matches. A clone size is listed for some rows: how often the clone was seen (once, few, many), or a class if it is expanded.

CDR3: CASGGDRGYEQYF
DNA: TGCGCCAGCGGAGGGGACAGGGGCTACGAGCAGTACTTC
D: TRBD1
J: TRBJ2-7
V: TRBV10-1
length: 13
size: -

CDR3: CASSLSLDRDTGELFF
DNA: TGTGCCAGCAGTCTTTCCCTGGACAGGGATACCGGGGAGCTGTTTTTT
D: TRBD1
J: TRBJ2-2
V: TRBV28
length: 16
size: -

CDR3: CASRRQAGSTDTQYF
DNA: TGCGCGAGCAGACGGCAAGCGGGGAGCACAGATACGCAGTATTTT
D: TRBD2
J: TRBJ2-3
V: TRBV5-1
length: 15
size: -

CDR3: CASRQGSNQPQHF
DNA: TGTGCCAGCAGGCAGGGAAGCAATCAGCCCCAGCATTTT
D: -
J: TRBJ1-5
V: TRBV28
length: 13
size: -

CDR3: CASSLAVQSSYNSPLHF
DNA: TGTGCCAGCAGCTTAGCCGTACAAAGCTCCTATAATTCACCCCTCCACTTT
D: -
J: TRBJ1-6
V: TRBV7-6
length: 17
size: -

CDR3: CASPPRGGNWYTQYF
DNA: TGTGCCAGCCCCCCTCGGGGGGGGAATTGGTATACGCAGTATTTT
D: TRBD2
J: TRBJ2-3
V: TRBV28
length: 15
size: -

CDR3: CASSYSLWTVVSNTEAFF
DNA: TGCGCCAGCAGCTACTCCTTATGGACAGTGGTCTCGAACACTGAAGCTTTCTTT
D: -
J: TRBJ1-1
V: TRBV5-1
length: 18
size: once

CDR3: CASERGSNYNEQFF
DNA: TGCGCCAGCGAGCGGGGGTCCAACTACAATGAGCAGTTCTTC
D: TRBD2
J: TRBJ2-1
V: TRBV5-1
length: 14
size: -

CDR3: CASSERDGHYGYTF
DNA: TGTGCCAGCAGTGAAAGAGATGGGCACTATGGCTACACCTTC
D: -
J: TRBJ1-2
V: TRBV6-1
length: 14
size: -

CDR3: CASSLASGGHNEQFF
DNA: TGTGCCAGCAGCTTAGCTAGCGGGGGCCACAATGAGCAGTTCTTC
D: TRBD2
J: TRBJ2-1
V: TRBV7-8
length: 15
size: -

CDR3: CASSTSGLAELSYNEQFF
DNA: TGTGCCAGCAGCACCTCCGGACTAGCGGAGCTCTCCTACAATGAGCAGTTCTTC
D: TRBD2
J: TRBJ2-1
V: TRBV7-8
length: 18
size: -

CDR3: CASKDYQETQYF
DNA: TGTGCCAGCAAAGACTACCAAGAGACCCAGTACTTC
D: -
J: TRBJ2-5
V: TRBV27
length: 12
size: medium-sized

CDR3: CASRRTSGGTDTQYF
DNA: TGTGCCAGCAGGAGGACTAGCGGAGGCACAGATACGCAGTATTTT
D: TRBD2
J: TRBJ2-3
V: TRBV27
length: 15
size: -

CDR3: CASSGVNEYTDTQYF
DNA: TGCGCCAGCAGTGGAGTAAATGAATACACAGATACGCAGTATTTT
D: -
J: TRBJ2-3
V: TRBV10-1
length: 15
size: -

CDR3: CASSPLASGTYEQYF
DNA: TGTGCCAGCTCACCATTGGCTAGCGGGACCTACGAGCAGTACTTC
D: TRBD2
J: TRBJ2-7
V: TRBV18
length: 15
size: -

CDR3: CTSSQSSSPGTSGANEQFF
DNA: TGCACCAGCAGCCAATCCTCCTCCCCCGGGACTAGCGGGGCGAATGAGCAGTTCTTC
D: -
J: TRBJ2-1
V: TRBV1
length: 19
size: -

CDR3: CASSLAGGPYEQYF
DNA: TGTGCCAGCAGCTTGGCGGGGGGGCCCTACGAGCAGTACTTC
D: TRBD2
J: TRBJ2-7
V: TRBV7-3
length: 14
size: -

CDR3: CASSLAVGVNQPQHF
DNA: TGTGCCAGCAGCTTGGCTGTAGGGGTAAATCAGCCCCAGCATTTT
D: -
J: TRBJ1-5
V: TRBV5-5
length: 15
size: -

CDR3: CASSSLSYEQYF
DNA: TGTGCCAGCAGCTCTCTATCCTACGAGCAGTACTTC
D: -
J: TRBJ2-7
V: TRBV13
length: 12
size: -

CDR3: CASSVTGTGANVLTF
DNA: TGTGCCAGCAGTGTTACAGGTACTGGGGCCAACGTCCTGACTTTC
D: -
J: TRBJ2-6
V: TRBV28
length: 15
size: -

CDR3: CASSQDRGLSYEQYF
DNA: TGTGCCAGCAGCCAAGATCGAGGGCTTTCCTACGAGCAGTACTTC
D: -
J: TRBJ2-7
V: TRBV3-1/TRBV3-2
length: 15
size: -

CDR3: CASSSSGGARETQYF
DNA: TGTGCCAGCAGCTCTAGCGGGGGGGCCAGAGAGACCCAGTACTTC
D: TRBD2
J: TRBJ2-5
V: TRBV6-5
length: 15
size: -

CDR3: CASSRPLEEQFF
DNA: TGTGCCAGCTCACGGCCACTAGAAGAGCAGTTCTTC
D: -
J: TRBJ2-1
V: TRBV18
length: 12
size: few

CDR3: CSVLRDRLTDTQYF
DNA: TGCAGCGTTCTCCGGGACAGGCTCACAGATACGCAGTATTTT
D: TRBD1
J: TRBJ2-3
V: TRBV29-1
length: 14
size: -

CDR3: CASSPLQGGGYGYTF
DNA: TGTGCCAGCTCACCCCTCCAAGGGGGTGGGTATGGCTACACCTTC
D: -
J: TRBJ1-2
V: TRBV18
length: 15
size: few

CDR3: CASSLGDSGELFF
DNA: TGTGCCAGCAGCTTGGGGGACTCCGGGGAGCTGTTTTTT
D: -
J: TRBJ2-2
V: TRBV5-4
length: 13
size: -

CDR3: CAISELSPGYANTGELFF
DNA: TGTGCCATCAGTGAGTTGTCACCAGGGTACGCGAACACCGGGGAGCTGTTTTTT
D: -
J: TRBJ2-2
V: TRBV10-3
length: 18
size: -

CDR3: CASSTGTVQSSYNSPLHF
DNA: TGTGCCAGCAGTACCGGGACAGTCCAAAGCTCCTATAATTCACCCCTCCACTTT
D: TRBD1
J: TRBJ1-6
V: TRBV27
length: 18
size: -

CDR3: CASSLEGRQPIFF
DNA: TGTGCCAGCAGCTTAGAAGGACGACAGCCCATTTTCTTC
D: -
J: TRBJ1-2
V: TRBV7-6
length: 13
size: -

CDR3: CASSLDPWGQSSTDTQYF
DNA: TGTGCCAGCAGTTTAGATCCATGGGGGCAGTCTAGCACAGATACGCAGTATTTT
D: -
J: TRBJ2-3
V: TRBV28
length: 18
size: -

CDR3: CASSPRGFSYNEQFF
DNA: TGTGCCAGTAGTCCTCGCGGCTTCTCCTACAATGAGCAGTTCTTC
D: -
J: TRBJ2-1
V: TRBV19
length: 15
size: -